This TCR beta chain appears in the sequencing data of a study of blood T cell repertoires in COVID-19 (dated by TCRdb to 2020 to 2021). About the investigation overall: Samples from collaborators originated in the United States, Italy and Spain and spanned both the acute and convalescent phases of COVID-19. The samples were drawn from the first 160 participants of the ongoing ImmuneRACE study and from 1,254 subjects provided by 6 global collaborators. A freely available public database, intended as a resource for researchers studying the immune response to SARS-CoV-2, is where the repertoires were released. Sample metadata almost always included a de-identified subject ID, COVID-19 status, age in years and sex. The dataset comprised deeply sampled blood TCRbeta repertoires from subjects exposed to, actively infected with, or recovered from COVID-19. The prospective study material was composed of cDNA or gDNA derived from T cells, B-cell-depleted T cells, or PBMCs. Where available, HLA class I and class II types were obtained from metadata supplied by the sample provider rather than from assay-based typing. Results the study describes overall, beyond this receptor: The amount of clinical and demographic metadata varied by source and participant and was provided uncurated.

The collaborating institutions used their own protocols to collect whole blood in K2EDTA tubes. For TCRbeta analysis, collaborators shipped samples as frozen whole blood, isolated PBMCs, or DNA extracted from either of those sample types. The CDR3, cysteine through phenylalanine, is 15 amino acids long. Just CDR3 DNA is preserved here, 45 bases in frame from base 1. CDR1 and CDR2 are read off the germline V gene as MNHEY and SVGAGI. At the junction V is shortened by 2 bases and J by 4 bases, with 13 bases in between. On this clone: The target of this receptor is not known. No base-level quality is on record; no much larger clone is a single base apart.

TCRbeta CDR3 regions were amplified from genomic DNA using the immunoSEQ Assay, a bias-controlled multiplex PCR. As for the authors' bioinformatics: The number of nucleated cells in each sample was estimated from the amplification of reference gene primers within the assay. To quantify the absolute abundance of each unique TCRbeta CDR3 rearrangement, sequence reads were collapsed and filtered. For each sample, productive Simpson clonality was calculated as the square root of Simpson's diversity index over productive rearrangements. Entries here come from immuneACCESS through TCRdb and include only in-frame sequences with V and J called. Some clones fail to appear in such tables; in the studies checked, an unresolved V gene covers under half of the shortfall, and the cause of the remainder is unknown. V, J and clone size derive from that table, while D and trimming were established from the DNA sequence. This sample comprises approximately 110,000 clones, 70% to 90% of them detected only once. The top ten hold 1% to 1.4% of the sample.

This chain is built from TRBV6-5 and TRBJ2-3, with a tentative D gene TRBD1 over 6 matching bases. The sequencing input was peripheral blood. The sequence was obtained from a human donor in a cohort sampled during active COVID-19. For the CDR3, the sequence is CASSYGGHRSDTQYF. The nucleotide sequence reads TGTGCCAGCAGTTACGGGGGACATAGGTCAGATACGCAGTATTTT.